This TCR beta chain comes out of a study of T cells in Graves' hyperthyroidism and ophthalmopathy. General study results and limits: Ophthalmopathy was model-predicted a median about six months pre-onset. Most expanded thyroid clonotypes above 0.001 also appeared in blood.

This clonotype was seen ten or more times. Its antigen is not identified. This CDR3 region has 16 residues. The V gene's germline CDR1 is KGHDR and CDR2 SFDVKD. With 1 base removed from V and 0 bases from J, the gap between germline ends came to 11 bases. Orbital computed tomography and thyroid ultrasound, together with serum TRAb and thyroxine and clinical symptoms, were used for diagnoses. RNA transcripts served as the template for amplifying TCR beta CDR3 regions. An initial round of RT-PCR targeting the TCR CDR3 relied on the HTBI primer set. TCRdb itself ran the multiplex PCR reads through MiXCR, one entry per CDR3 protein. In the table there are some 300,000 distinct CDR3 sequences, about 14% of which are singletons.

Sequenced material: blood. The sequence derives from a woman aged 25 to 45 with Graves' hyperthyroidism that later progressed to Graves' ophthalmopathy. This sequence joins TRBV24-1 and TRBJ1-1; D remains unclear. CDR3 residues: CATSDFGRMVNTEAFF. The CDR3 region has the DNA TGTGCCACCAGTGATTTTGGTCGGATGGTGAACACTGAAGCTTTCTTT.